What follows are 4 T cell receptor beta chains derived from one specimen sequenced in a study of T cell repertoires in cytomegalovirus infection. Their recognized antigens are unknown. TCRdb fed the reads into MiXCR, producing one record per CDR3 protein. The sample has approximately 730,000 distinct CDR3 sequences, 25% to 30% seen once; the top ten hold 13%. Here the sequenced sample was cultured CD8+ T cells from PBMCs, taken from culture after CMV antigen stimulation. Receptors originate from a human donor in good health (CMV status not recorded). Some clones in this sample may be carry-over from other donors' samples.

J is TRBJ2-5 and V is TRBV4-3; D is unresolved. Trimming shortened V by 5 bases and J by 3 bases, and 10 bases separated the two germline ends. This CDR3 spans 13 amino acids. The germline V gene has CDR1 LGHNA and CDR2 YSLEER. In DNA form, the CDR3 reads TGCGCCAGCAGCGACGCATCCGAAGAGACCCAGTACTTC. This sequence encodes CASSDASEETQYF.

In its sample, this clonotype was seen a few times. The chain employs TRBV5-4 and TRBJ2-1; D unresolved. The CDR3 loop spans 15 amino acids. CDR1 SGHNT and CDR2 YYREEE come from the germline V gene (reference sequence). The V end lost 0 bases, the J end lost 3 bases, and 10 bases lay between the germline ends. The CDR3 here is CASSLAGSDYNEQFF. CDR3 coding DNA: TGTGCCAGCAGCTTGGCCGGTTCAGACTACAATGAGCAGTTCTTC.

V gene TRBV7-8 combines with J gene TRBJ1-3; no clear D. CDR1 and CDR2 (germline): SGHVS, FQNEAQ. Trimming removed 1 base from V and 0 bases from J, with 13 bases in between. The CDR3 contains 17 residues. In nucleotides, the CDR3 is TGTGCCAGCAGCTTAGGTAGGACGGCGAGCTCTGGAAACACCATATATTTT. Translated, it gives CASSLGRTASSGNTIYF. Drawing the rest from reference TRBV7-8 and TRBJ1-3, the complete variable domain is GAGVSQSPRYKVAKRGQDVALRCDPISGHVSLFWYQQALGQGPEFLTYFQNEAQLDKSGLPSDRFFAERPEGSVSTLKIQRTQQEDSAVYLCASSLGRTASSGNTIYFGEGSWLTVV.

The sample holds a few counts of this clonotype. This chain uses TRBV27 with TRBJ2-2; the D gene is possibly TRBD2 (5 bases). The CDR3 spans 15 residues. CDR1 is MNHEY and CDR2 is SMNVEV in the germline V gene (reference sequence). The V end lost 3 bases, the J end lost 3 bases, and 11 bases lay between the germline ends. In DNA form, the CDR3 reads TGTGCCAGCAGTTTCATTTCGGGATACACCGGGGAGCTGTTTTTT. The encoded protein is CASSFISGYTGELFF.